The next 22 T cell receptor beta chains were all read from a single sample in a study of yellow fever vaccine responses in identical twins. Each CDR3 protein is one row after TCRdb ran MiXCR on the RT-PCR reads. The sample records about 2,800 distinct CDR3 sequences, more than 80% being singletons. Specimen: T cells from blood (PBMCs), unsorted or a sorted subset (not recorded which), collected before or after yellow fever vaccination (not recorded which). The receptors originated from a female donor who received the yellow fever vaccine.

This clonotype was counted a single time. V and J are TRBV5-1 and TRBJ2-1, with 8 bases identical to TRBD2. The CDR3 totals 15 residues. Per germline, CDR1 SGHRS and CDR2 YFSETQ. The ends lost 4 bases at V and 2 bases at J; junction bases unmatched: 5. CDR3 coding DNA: TGCGCCAGCAGCAATAGCGGGGTGACCTACAATGAGCAGTTCTTC. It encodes CASSNSGVTYNEQFF.

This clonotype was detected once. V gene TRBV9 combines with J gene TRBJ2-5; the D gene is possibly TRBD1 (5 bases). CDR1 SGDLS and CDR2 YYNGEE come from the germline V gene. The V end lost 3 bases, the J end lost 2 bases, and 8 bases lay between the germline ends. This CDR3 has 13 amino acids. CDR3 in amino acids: CASSGHRQETQYF. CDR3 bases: TGTGCCAGCAGCGGCCACAGGCAAGAGACCCAGTACTTC.

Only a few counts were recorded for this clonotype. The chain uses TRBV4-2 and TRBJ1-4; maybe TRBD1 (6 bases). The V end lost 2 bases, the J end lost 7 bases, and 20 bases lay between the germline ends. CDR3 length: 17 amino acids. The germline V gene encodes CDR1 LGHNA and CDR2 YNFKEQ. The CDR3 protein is CASSQKTEGEATEKLFF. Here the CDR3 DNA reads TGTGCCAGCAGCCAAAAGACGGAGGGGGAAGCCACTGAAAAACTGTTTTTT.

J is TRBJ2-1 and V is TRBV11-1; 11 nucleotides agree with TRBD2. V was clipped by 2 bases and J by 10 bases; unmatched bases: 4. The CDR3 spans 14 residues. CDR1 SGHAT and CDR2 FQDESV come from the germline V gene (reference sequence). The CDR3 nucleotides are TGTGCCAGCAGCTTAATCGCTAGCGGGGGGGAGCAGTTCTTC. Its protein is CASSLIASGGEQFF.

This CDR3 is CASSPSGNTGELFF. The CDR3 DNA follows: TGTGCCAGCAGCCCGAGTGGGAACACCGGGGAGCTGTTTTTT. The chain joins TRBV7-6 to TRBJ2-2; D is undetermined. V was shortened by 5 bases and J by 1 base, with 8 bases between the two germline ends. The CDR3 has 14 amino acids. Germline CDR1 is SGHVS and CDR2 is FNYEAQ.

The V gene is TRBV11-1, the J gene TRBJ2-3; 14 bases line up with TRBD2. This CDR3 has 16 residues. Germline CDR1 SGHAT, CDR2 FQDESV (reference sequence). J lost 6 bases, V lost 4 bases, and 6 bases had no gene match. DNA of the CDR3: TGTGCCAGCAGCTCCCGACTAGCGGGGGGGAATGATACGCAGTATTTT. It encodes CASSSRLAGGNDTQYF. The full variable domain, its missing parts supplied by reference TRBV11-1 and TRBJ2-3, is EAEVAQSPRYKITEKSQAVAFWCDPISGHATLYWYRQILGQGPELLVQFQDESVVDDSQLPKDRFSAERLKGVDSTLKIQPAELGDSAMYLCASSSRLAGGNDTQYFGPGTRLTVL.

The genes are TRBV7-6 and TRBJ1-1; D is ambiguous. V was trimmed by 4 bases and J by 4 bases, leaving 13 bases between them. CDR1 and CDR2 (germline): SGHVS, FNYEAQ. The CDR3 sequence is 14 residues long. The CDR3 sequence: CASSSGRATTEAFF. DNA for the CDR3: TGTGCCAGCAGCTCGGGCCGGGCCACCACTGAAGCTTTCTTT.

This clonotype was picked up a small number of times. CDR3 region: CASSPYGGNQPQHF. DNA for the CDR3: TGTGCCAGCAGTCCATATGGAGGCAATCAGCCCCAGCATTTT. This sequence joins TRBV12-3 or TRBV12-4 and TRBJ1-5, with D hard to call. Between the trimmed V and J ends, which lost 5 bases and 2 bases, there was a span of 10 bases. The length of the CDR3 is 14 residues.

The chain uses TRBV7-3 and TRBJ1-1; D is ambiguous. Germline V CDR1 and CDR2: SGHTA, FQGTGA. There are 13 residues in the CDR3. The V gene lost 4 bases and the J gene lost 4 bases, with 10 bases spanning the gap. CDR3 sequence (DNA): TGTGCCAGCAGCTCCACAGACGCCACTGAAGCTTTCTTT. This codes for CASSSTDATEAFF.

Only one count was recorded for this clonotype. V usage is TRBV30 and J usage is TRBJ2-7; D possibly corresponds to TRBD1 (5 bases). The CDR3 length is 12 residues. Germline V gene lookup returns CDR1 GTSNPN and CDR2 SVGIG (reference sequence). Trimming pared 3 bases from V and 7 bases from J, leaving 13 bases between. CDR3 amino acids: CAWRDILGEQYF. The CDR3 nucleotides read TGTGCCTGGAGGGACATTTTGGGAGAGCAGTACTTC.

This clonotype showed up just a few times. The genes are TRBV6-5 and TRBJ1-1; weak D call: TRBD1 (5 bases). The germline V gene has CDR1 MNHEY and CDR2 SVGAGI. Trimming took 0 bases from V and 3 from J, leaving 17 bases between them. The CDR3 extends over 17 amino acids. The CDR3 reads CASSYSAGGLGDTEAFF. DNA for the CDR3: TGTGCCAGCAGTTACTCCGCGGGGGGACTAGGGGACACTGAAGCTTTCTTT.

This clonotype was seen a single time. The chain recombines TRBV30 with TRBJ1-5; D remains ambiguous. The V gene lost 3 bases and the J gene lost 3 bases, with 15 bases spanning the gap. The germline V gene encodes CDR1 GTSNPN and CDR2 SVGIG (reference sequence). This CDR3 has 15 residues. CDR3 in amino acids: CAWRPVGDANQPQHF. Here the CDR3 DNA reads TGTGCCTGGAGACCCGTTGGAGATGCCAATCAGCCCCAGCATTTT.

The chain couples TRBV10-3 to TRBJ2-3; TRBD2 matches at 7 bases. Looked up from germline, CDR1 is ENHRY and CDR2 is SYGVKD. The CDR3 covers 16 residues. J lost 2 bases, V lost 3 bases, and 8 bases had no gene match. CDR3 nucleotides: TGTGCCATCAGTGATCTTCGGAGCGGGGCCACAGATACGCAGTATTTT. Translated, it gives CAISDLRSGATDTQYF.

The CDR3 loop is CASSLVPLNGYTF. CDR3 DNA: TGTGCCAGCAGCTTAGTTCCCCTTAATGGCTACACCTTC. The rearrangement links TRBV11-1 to TRBJ1-2, with no clear D. Looked up from germline, CDR1 is SGHAT and CDR2 is FQDESV (reference sequence). Trimming shortened V by 1 base and J by 6 bases, and 9 bases separated the two germline ends. This CDR3 spans 13 amino acids.

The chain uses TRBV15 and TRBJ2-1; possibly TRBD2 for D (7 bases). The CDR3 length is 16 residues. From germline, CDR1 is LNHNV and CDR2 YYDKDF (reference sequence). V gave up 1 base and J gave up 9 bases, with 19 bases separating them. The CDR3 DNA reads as TGTGCCACCAGCAGAGGAGGGGGGGGCGATATGTTTGAGCAGTTCTTC. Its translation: CATSRGGGGDMFEQFF. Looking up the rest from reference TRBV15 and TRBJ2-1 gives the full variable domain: DAMVIQNPRYQVTQFGKPVTLSCSQTLNHNVMYWYQQKSSQAPKLLFHYYDKDFNNEADTPDNFQSRRPNTSFCFLDIRSPGLGDTAMYLCATSRGGGGDMFEQFFGPGTRLTVL.

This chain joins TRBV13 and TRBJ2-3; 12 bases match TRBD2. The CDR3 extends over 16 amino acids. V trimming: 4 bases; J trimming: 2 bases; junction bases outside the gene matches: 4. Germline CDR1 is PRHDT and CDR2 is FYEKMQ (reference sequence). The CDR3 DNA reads TGTGCCAGCAGCTCACGGACTAGCGGGGACACAGATACGCAGTATTTT. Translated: CASSSRTSGDTDTQYF.

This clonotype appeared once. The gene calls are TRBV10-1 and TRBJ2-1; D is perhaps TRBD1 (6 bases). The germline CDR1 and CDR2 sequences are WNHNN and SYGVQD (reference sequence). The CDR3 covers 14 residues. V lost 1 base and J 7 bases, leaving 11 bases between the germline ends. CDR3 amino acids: CASSEYSRGNEQFF. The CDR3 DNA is TGCGCCAGCAGTGAGTATAGCAGGGGTAATGAGCAGTTCTTC.

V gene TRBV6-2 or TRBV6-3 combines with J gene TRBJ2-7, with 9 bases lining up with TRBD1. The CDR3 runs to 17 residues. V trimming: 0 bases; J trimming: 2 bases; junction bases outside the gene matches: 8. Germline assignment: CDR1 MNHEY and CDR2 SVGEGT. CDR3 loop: CASSYSTGQGLAYEQYF. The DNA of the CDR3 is TGTGCCAGCAGTTACTCGACGGGACAGGGTTTGGCCTACGAGCAGTACTTC.

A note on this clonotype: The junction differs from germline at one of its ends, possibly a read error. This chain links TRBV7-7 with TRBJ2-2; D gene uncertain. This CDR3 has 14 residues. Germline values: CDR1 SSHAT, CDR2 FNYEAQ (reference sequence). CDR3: CASRPHDNTGELFF. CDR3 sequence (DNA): TGTGCTAGCAGACCACATGACAACACCGGGGAGCTGTTTTTT. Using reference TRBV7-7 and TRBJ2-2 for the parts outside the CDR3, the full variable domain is GAGVSQSPRYKVTKRGQDVTLRCDPISSHATLYWYQQALGQGPEFLTYFNYEAQPDKSGLPSDRFSAERPEGSISTLTIQRTEQRDSAMYRCASRPHDNTGELFFGEGSRLTVL.

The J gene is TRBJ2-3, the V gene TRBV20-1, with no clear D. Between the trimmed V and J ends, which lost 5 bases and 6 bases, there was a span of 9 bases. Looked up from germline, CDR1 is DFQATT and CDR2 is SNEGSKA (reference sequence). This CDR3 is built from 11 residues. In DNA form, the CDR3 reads TGCAGTGCTCAGCCTGGTGATACGCAGTATTTT. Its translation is CSAQPGDTQYF.

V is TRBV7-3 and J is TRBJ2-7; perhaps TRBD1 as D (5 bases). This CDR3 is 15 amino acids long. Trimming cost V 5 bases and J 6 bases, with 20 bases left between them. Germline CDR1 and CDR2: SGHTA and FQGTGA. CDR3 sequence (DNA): TGTGCCAGCAGCCTCTCCCCGACAGCTCTCGGCGAGCAGTACTTC. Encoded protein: CASSLSPTALGEQYF. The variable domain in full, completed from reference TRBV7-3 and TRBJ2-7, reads GAGVSQTPSNKVTEKGKYVELRCDPISGHTALYWYRQSLGQGPEFLIYFQGTGAADDSGLPNDRFFAVRPEGSVSTLKIQRTERGDSAVYLCASSLSPTALGEQYFGPGTRLTVT.

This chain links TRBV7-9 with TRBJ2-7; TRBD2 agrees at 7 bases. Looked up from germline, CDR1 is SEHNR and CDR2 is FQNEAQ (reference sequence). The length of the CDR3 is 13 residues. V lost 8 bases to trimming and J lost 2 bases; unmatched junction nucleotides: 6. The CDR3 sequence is CASREGLTYEQYF. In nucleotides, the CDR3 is TGTGCCAGCCGAGAGGGACTAACCTACGAGCAGTACTTC. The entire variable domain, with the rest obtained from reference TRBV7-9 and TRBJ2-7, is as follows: DTGVSQNPRHKITKRGQNVTFRCDPISEHNRLYWYRQTLGQGPEFLTYFQNEAQLEKSRLLSDRFSAERPKGSFSTLEIQRTEQGDSAMYLCASREGLTYEQYFGPGTRLTVT.